Each of the 28 T cell receptor beta chains below was sequenced from the same sample in a study of blood T cell repertoires in COVID-19. Only in-frame clones appear in the TCRdb table, and some are missing; sequencing was by immunoSEQ multiplex PCR. This table has about 150,000 clones, roughly 80% appearing once. Sequencing was performed on peripheral blood. The receptors shown here come from a woman between 55 and 75 years old with COVID-19, enrolled during active disease.

The gene calls are TRBV7-3 and TRBJ2-1, with no clear D. The CDR3 is 14 residues long. Germline values: CDR1 SGHTA, CDR2 FQGTGA. The V end was cut by 5 bases, the J end by 0 bases, with 8 bases between. In DNA, the CDR3 is TGTGCCAGCAGCGCCTCGAGCTCCTACAATGAGCAGTTCTTC. This sequence encodes CASSASSSYNEQFF.

This chain links TRBV5-1 with TRBJ1-2; D gene ambiguous. This CDR3 is 14 amino acids long. With 4 bases removed from V and 11 bases from J, the gap between germline ends came to 21 bases. CDR1 and CDR2 (germline): SGHRS, YFSETQ. CDR3 coding DNA: TGCGCCAGCAGCCCCGGACTCGCCTCATTGGGGTACACCTTC. Translated: CASSPGLASLGYTF.

The chain links TRBV11-3 to TRBJ2-1, with a weak D call TRBD1 (5 bases). Germline-derived CDR1 and CDR2 are SGHNT and YENEEA. Trimming stripped 4 bases from V and 6 bases from J, with 10 bases between. There are 13 residues in the CDR3. The CDR3: CASSSLRGNEQFF. The CDR3 nucleotides read TGTGCCAGCAGCTCGCTAAGGGGCAATGAGCAGTTCTTC.

V and J are TRBV18 and TRBJ1-2; tentative D call: TRBD1 (5 bases). Trimming cost V 3 bases and J 8 bases, with 19 bases left between them. This CDR3 has 15 amino acids. Germline V gene data show CDR1 as KGHSH and CDR2 as LQKENI. This CDR3 is CASSPDETVEEGYTF. CDR3 sequence (DNA): TGTGCCAGCTCACCTGACGAGACAGTAGAGGAAGGCTACACCTTC.

V and J are TRBV2 and TRBJ1-2, with TRBD1 matching over 8 bases. V shed 9 bases and J 4 bases; nucleotides not matched to a gene: 10. Looked up from germline, CDR1 is SNHLY and CDR2 is FYNNEI. This CDR3 contains 14 residues. The CDR3 reads CARSNTGGFYGYTF. The CDR3 coding sequence is TGTGCCAGGAGTAATACAGGGGGTTTCTATGGCTACACCTTC.

The V call is TRBV5-4, the J call TRBJ1-4; no definite D call. The CDR3 runs 15 residues. The germline CDR1 and CDR2 sequences are SGHNT and YYREEE (reference sequence). V was pared by 4 bases and J by 4 bases, with 14 bases between. CDR3 region: CASSPPGGLNEKLFF. The DNA of the CDR3 is TGTGCCAGCAGCCCGCCGGGTGGCCTTAATGAAAAACTGTTTTTT.

This sequence joins TRBV12-5 and TRBJ1-2; weak D call: TRBD1 (5 bases). The CDR3 sequence is 13 residues long. The germline gives CDR1 LGHNT, CDR2 FRNRAP. V lost 1 base to trimming and J lost 4 bases, with 7 bases between them. The CDR3 DNA follows: TGTGCTAGTGGTTTGGGACAGTTCTATGGCTACACCTTC. This sequence encodes CASGLGQFYGYTF.

This clone was picked up many times. The chain links TRBV6-5 to TRBJ1-1; 7 nucleotides agree with TRBD1. V was clipped by 6 bases and J by 7 bases; unmatched bases: 11. CDR3 length: 14 residues. Germline V gene data show CDR1 as MNHEY and CDR2 as SVGAGI. CDR3 DNA sequence: TGTGCCAGCAGGATGGACAGGTCGAGGGTTGAAGCTTTCTTT. This encodes CASRMDRSRVEAFF.

The rearrangement links TRBV4-1 to TRBJ2-7, with D possibly being TRBD2 (5 bases). The germline V and J ends were trimmed by 11 bases and 2 bases, with 16 bases remaining between them. Germline CDR1 reads MGHRA; CDR2 reads YSYEKL. CDR3 size: 13 residues. CDR3 sequence: CARLGDSTYEQYF. The CDR3 bases are TGCGCCCGCCTGGGAGACTCAACCTACGAGCAGTACTTC.

The rearrangement joins TRBV5-5 to TRBJ1-2; D call uncertain. The ends were cut back, 6 bases at V and 4 bases at J, with 13 bases in the middle. Germline V CDR1 and CDR2: SGHKS, YYEKEE (reference sequence). This CDR3 is 13 amino acids long. CDR3 DNA sequence: TGTGCCAGCACCACGGGAGGTTCCTATGGCTACACCTTC. This translates into CASTTGGSYGYTF.

The V gene is TRBV5-1, the J gene TRBJ2-1; 9 bases are a match to TRBD2. V trimming: 4 bases; J trimming: 3 bases; junction bases outside the gene matches: 5. Germline CDR1 reads SGHRS; CDR2 reads YFSETQ. This CDR3 is built from 15 residues. The CDR3 here is CASSTSSGIYNEQFF. CDR3 DNA sequence: TGCGCCAGCAGCACCTCTAGCGGGATCTACAATGAGCAGTTCTTC.

This rearrangement joins TRBV5-1 to TRBJ2-2; 7 bases match TRBD1. Germline CDR1 SGHRS, CDR2 YFSETQ. The CDR3 length is 16 residues. With 4 bases clipped from V and 4 bases from J, the junction kept 10 bases outside the gene matches. The CDR3 DNA is TGCGCCAGCAGCCTTGACCCTACAGGGGTCACCGGGGAGCTGTTTTTT. Its translation is CASSLDPTGVTGELFF.

The gene calls are TRBV2 and TRBJ1-4, with D perhaps matching TRBD1 (6 bases). The CDR3 contains 15 residues. The V gene lost 8 bases and the J gene lost 8 bases, with 21 bases spanning the gap. From germline, CDR1 is SNHLY and CDR2 FYNNEI. CDR3 sequence reads: CASSPGTRTGEKLFF. The CDR3, as DNA: TGTGCCAGCTCTCCCGGGACACGTACGGGGGAAAAACTGTTTTTT.

This clone appeared a few times. V gene TRBV7-2 combines with J gene TRBJ1-2, with 7 bases identical to TRBD1. This CDR3 region has 16 residues. V gave up 5 bases and J gave up 8 bases; unmatched junction bases: 17. Germline assignment: CDR1 SGHTA and CDR2 FQGNSA. The CDR3 sequence: CASSKGQVQARRGYTF. Written as DNA, the CDR3 is TGTGCCAGCAGCAAAGGACAGGTACAGGCCCGACGCGGCTACACCTTC.

The rearrangement joins TRBV24-1 to TRBJ2-3; TRBD2 might be the D (6 bases). The CDR3 covers 16 residues. V lost 2 bases to trimming and J lost 3 bases, with 14 bases between them. Per the germline V gene, CDR1 is KGHDR and CDR2 is SFDVKD. The CDR3 DNA sequence: TGTGCCACCAGTGATTCCGGCGCGGGGAAGACAGATACGCAGTATTTT. Encoded protein: CATSDSGAGKTDTQYF.

This clone has a single count. V is TRBV6-2 or TRBV6-3 and J is TRBJ1-2; D is unclear. V was pared by 0 bases and J by 0 bases, with 17 bases between. CDR1 is MNHEY, CDR2 SVGEGT, per germline. The CDR3 consists of 18 residues. CDR3 in DNA: TGTGCCAGCAGTTACTCGAGATTCGGGGTACCAGCTAACTATGGCTACACCTTC. This sequence encodes CASSYSRFGVPANYGYTF.

The chain employs TRBV10-2 and TRBJ1-2; 12 nucleotides line up with TRBD1. The CDR3 contains 16 residues. The ends lost 3 bases at V and 6 bases at J; junction bases unmatched: 8. Germline V lookup: CDR1 WSHSY, CDR2 SAAADI. The CDR3 here is CASSESGTGGKNGYTF. The CDR3 DNA reads TGCGCCAGCAGTGAATCCGGGACAGGGGGCAAGAATGGCTACACCTTC.

The chain is built from TRBV6-5 and TRBJ1-3, with D perhaps TRBD1 (5 bases). The CDR3 consists of 15 residues. The germline V gene has CDR1 MNHEY and CDR2 SVGAGI. V lost 0 bases and J 4 bases, leaving 10 bases between the germline ends. The CDR3 DNA sequence: TGTGCCAGCAGTTACTCGTCAGGGCCCGGAAACACCATATATTTT. This gives the protein CASSYSSGPGNTIYF.

Written as DNA, the CDR3 is TGCGCCAGCAGTAAACAGGGGGCCAGGTCGCCGAGCAATCAGCCCCAGCATTTT. Its protein product is CASSKQGARSPSNQPQHF. The chain employs TRBV10-1 and TRBJ1-5; 9 nucleotides align to TRBD1. The CDR3 consists of 18 residues. With 5 bases clipped from V and 1 base from J, the junction kept 12 bases outside the gene matches. The germline V gene encodes CDR1 WNHNN and CDR2 SYGVQD (reference sequence).

The V and J genes are TRBV5-1 and TRBJ1-1; D unresolved. The CDR3 has 15 amino acids. CDR1 is SGHRS and CDR2 is YFSETQ in the germline V gene. V lost 1 base and J 6 bases, leaving 16 bases between the germline ends. The CDR3 loop is CASSLQVQTRSEAFF. In DNA, the CDR3 is TGCGCCAGCAGCTTGCAGGTACAGACCAGGTCTGAAGCTTTCTTT.

The chain couples TRBV3-1 (or the pseudogene TRBV3-2) to TRBJ1-1; 7 positions match TRBD1. The germline CDR1 and CDR2 sequences are LGHDT and YNNKEL (reference sequence). The ends lost 4 bases at V and 4 bases at J; junction bases unmatched: 3. The CDR3 extends over 13 amino acids. The CDR3, as DNA: TGTGCCAGCAGCCGAGACAGGGTCACTGAAGCTTTCTTT. It yields the protein CASSRDRVTEAFF.

This clone was seen just once. This rearrangement joins TRBV9 to TRBJ2-7; 8 bases line up with TRBD2. The CDR3 is 14 amino acids. The junction had 10 bases not matched to a gene; V was cut back by 9 bases and J by 2 bases. Germline V gene sequence: CDR1 SGDLS, CDR2 YYNGEE. CDR3 in amino acids: CATPIRGGPYEQYV. Here the CDR3 DNA reads TGTGCCACCCCTATCCGGGGGGGACCCTACGAGCAGTACGTC.

The chain recombines TRBV7-9 with TRBJ1-1; TRBD1 might be the D (6 bases). V lost 4 bases, J lost 9 bases, and 24 bases lay in between. The CDR3 runs to 16 residues. Germline V gene sequence: CDR1 SEHNR, CDR2 FQNEAQ (reference sequence). The CDR3: CASSSGFTGFLEKAFF. The CDR3 coding sequence is TGTGCCAGCAGCTCGGGATTTACAGGGTTCTTGGAGAAAGCTTTCTTT.

This clone was recorded only once. The V gene is TRBV6-2 or TRBV6-3, the J gene TRBJ2-5; D unresolved. Germline CDR1 is MNHEY and CDR2 is SVGEGT. The CDR3 is 14 amino acids. V lost 0 bases to trimming and J lost 1 base, with 6 bases between them. The chain's CDR3 is CASSYSNSQETQYF. DNA of the CDR3: TGTGCCAGCAGTTACTCCAACAGCCAAGAGACCCAGTACTTC.

The chain combines TRBV10-2 with TRBJ2-7; TRBD2 aligns across 9 bases. Germline loops: CDR1 WSHSY, CDR2 SAAADI. The J segment lost 7 bases and the V segment lost 4 bases, leaving 11 bases of the junction unmatched. The CDR3 consists of 15 residues. In nucleotides, the CDR3 is TGCGCCAGCAGTGGGAAGGCGGGAGGGGGTGGAGAGCAGTACTTC. Protein: CASSGKAGGGGEQYF.

This chain's CDR3 is CASSQGLSGGLDTQYF. As DNA, the CDR3 is TGTGCCAGCAGCCAAGGTCTAAGCGGGGGTTTAGATACGCAGTATTTT. The chain combines TRBV3-1 (or the pseudogene TRBV3-2) with TRBJ2-3; 8 bases are a match to TRBD2. The CDR3 is made up of 16 amino acids. The ends lost 1 base at V and 5 bases at J; junction bases unmatched: 8. Germline V gene sequence: CDR1 LGHDT, CDR2 YNNKEL (reference sequence).

The DNA for the CDR3 is TGTGCCAGCAGGGCCGGGACAGGGCCGTCTGGCTACACCTTC. This encodes CASRAGTGPSGYTF. This chain joins TRBV2 and TRBJ1-2, with 9 bases aligning to TRBD1. This CDR3 has 14 residues. Germline V lookup: CDR1 SNHLY, CDR2 FYNNEI. V shed 6 bases, J shed 7 bases, and the junction held 9 bases outside the gene matches.

This chain joins TRBV11-2 and TRBJ2-1; TRBD1 matches at 7 bases. V lost 6 bases, J lost 8 bases, and 7 bases stayed unmatched. The CDR3 spans 13 residues. Germline CDR1 and CDR2: SGHAT and FQNNGV. CDR3 coding DNA: TGTGCCAGCAGACCTACAGGGGCGGATGAGCAGTTCTTC. It codes for CASRPTGADEQFF. Combining the CDR3 with reference TRBV11-2 and TRBJ2-1 gives the whole variable domain EAGVAQSPRYKIIEKRQSVAFWCNPISGHATLYWYQQILGQGPKLLIQFQNNGVVDDSQLPKDRFSAERLKGVDSTLKIQPAKLEDSAVYLCASRPTGADEQFFGPGTRLTVL.